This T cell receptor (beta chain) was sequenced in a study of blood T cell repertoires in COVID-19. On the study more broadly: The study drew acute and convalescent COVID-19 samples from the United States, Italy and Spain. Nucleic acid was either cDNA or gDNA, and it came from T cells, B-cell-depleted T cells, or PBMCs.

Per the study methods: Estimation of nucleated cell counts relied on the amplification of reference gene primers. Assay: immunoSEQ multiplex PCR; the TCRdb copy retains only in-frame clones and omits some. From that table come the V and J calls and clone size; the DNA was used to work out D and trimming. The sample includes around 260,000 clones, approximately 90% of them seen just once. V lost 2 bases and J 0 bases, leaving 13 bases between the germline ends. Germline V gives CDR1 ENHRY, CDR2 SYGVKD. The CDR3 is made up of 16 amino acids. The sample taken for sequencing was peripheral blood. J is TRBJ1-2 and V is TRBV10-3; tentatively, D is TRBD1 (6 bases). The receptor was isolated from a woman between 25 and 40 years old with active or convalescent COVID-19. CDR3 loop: CAISEPTQGANYGYTF. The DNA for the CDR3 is TGTGCCATCAGTGAGCCCACACAGGGCGCTAACTATGGCTACACCTTC.